This T cell receptor (beta chain) was captured by sequencing in a study of blood T cell repertoires in COVID-19. TCRdb keeps only in-frame clones here, not all; method: immunoSEQ multiplex PCR. The sample holds around 130,000 clones; around four fifths are singletons and the top ten take more than 3%. Germline CDR1 is MDHEN and CDR2 is SYDVKM. V was cut by 3 bases and J by 0 bases, with 11 bases left in between. The CDR3 loop spans 15 amino acids. Participant age was roughly 18 to 90 years, and participants resided in around 24 US areas. Donors were grouped by their self-reported clinical history. J is TRBJ1-1 and V is TRBV28, with D possibly being TRBD1 (5 bases). The source is a woman aged 45-60 years with acute COVID-19. The sample consisted of PBMCs or T cells enriched from blood (not recorded which). The CDR3 loop is CASSLSDRLNTEAFF. The CDR3, as DNA: TGTGCCAGCAGTTTGTCTGACAGACTGAACACTGAAGCTTTCTTT.